The 20 T cell receptor beta chains in this list originate from one sample, sequenced in a study of cytomegalovirus exposure and HLA in healthy donors. The primer mix had 60 Vbeta and 13 Jbeta primers. The method was immunoSEQ multiplex PCR; TCRdb's version includes in-frame clones alone and lacks a portion of them. The sample gives over 100,000 clones, approximately 70% of which show up once; approximately 0.9% is in the top ten. Sequenced sample: PBMCs. These receptors were taken from a woman under 40 in good health and CMV-seronegative.

The chain uses TRBV29-1 and TRBJ2-3; no clear D. V was clipped by 2 bases and J by 0 bases, with 15 bases between them. Looked up from germline, CDR1 is SQVTM and CDR2 is ANQGSEA. The CDR3 totals 16 residues. CDR3 sequence (DNA): TGCAGCGTTGAATCATTCCGGGTCTACAGCACAGATACGCAGTATTTT. Encoded protein: CSVESFRVYSTDTQYF.

The genes are TRBV2 and TRBJ1-2; D unclear. The CDR3 is 15 amino acids. Trimming pared 3 bases from V and 7 bases from J, leaving 18 bases between. Germline V gives CDR1 SNHLY, CDR2 FYNNEI. CDR3 nucleotides: TGTGCCAGCAGTGAGGGTCAGTTAGCGGGGTCTGGCTACACCTTC. Translating it yields CASSEGQLAGSGYTF.

The DNA for the CDR3 is TGTGCCAGCAGCTGGGACAGCCAAGAGACCCAGTACTTC. Its translation is CASSWDSQETQYF. J is TRBJ2-5 and V is TRBV7-9; 7 bases line up with TRBD1. This CDR3 has 13 residues. Per the germline V gene, CDR1 is SEHNR and CDR2 is FQNEAQ (reference sequence). V was pared by 4 bases and J by 1 base, with 0 bases of the junction left unmatched.

This chain's CDR3 is CASSVMGQEETQYF. CDR3 DNA: TGTGCCAGCAGCGTAATGGGACAGGAGGAGACCCAGTACTTC. V is TRBV9 and J is TRBJ2-5; TRBD1 agrees at 8 bases. Unmatched junction bases numbered 4, after V lost 1 base and J lost 5 bases. From germline, CDR1 is SGDLS and CDR2 YYNGEE. This CDR3 region has 14 residues. The complete variable domain, with remaining parts taken from reference TRBV9 and TRBJ2-5, reads DSGVTQTPKHLITATGQRVTLRCSPRSGDLSVYWYQQSLDQGLQFLIQYYNGEERAKGNILERFSAQQFPDLHSELNLSSLELGDSALYFCASSVMGQEETQYFGPGTRLLVL.

The genes are TRBV7-8 and TRBJ2-7; 10 bases align to TRBD1. CDR3 length equals 16 residues. Germline-derived CDR1 and CDR2 are SGHVS and FQNEAQ. The trim removed 1 base at V and 7 bases at J, leaving 10 bases unmatched. The CDR3 loop reads CASSLGTLDRGREQYF. CDR3 sequence (DNA): TGTGCCAGCAGCTTAGGCACCCTCGACAGGGGGCGAGAGCAGTACTTC. Looking up the rest from reference TRBV7-8 and TRBJ2-7 gives the full variable domain: GAGVSQSPRYKVAKRGQDVALRCDPISGHVSLFWYQQALGQGPEFLTYFQNEAQLDKSGLPSDRFFAERPEGSVSTLKIQRTQQEDSAVYLCASSLGTLDRGREQYFGPGTRLTVT.

This clone was picked up one time. This rearrangement joins TRBV7-2 to TRBJ2-2, with TRBD2 matching over 15 bases. This CDR3 region has 18 residues. Germline V gene lookup returns CDR1 SGHTA and CDR2 FQGNSA. V was clipped by 1 base and J by 4 bases; unmatched bases: 4. CDR3 bases: TGTGCCAGCAGCTTAGGGGGACTAGCGGGAGGATTCACCGGGGAGCTGTTTTTT. This translates into CASSLGGLAGGFTGELFF.

The V gene is TRBV27, the J gene TRBJ2-7, with 8 bases matching TRBD2. J gave up 3 bases and V 8 bases, and 9 bases lay outside the gene matches. The germline V gene has CDR1 MNHEY and CDR2 SMNVEV (reference sequence). The CDR3 sequence is 14 residues long. DNA of the CDR3: TGTGCCAGCGCTCCGATCACTAGCGGCTACGAGCAGTACTTC. Translation: CASAPITSGYEQYF.

V and J are TRBV9 and TRBJ1-5, with D possibly matching TRBD1 (5 bases). Per germline, CDR1 SGDLS and CDR2 YYNGEE. The CDR3 covers 14 residues. V was pared by 3 bases and J by 0 bases, with 7 bases between. The CDR3 coding sequence is TGTGCCAGCAGCGACAGGCCTAGCAATCAGCCCCAGCATTTT. Its translation: CASSDRPSNQPQHF.

V usage is TRBV5-4 and J usage is TRBJ1-2; maybe TRBD1 (5 bases). The CDR3 sequence is 11 residues long. Germline V gene lookup returns CDR1 SGHNT and CDR2 YYREEE (reference sequence). Between the trimmed V and J ends, which lost 3 bases and 9 bases, there was a span of 9 bases. The CDR3, as DNA: TGTGCCAGCAGCTGGGGGGGAAGCTACACCTTC. It codes for CASSWGGSYTF.

The chain has TRBV28 and TRBJ1-1; 8 nucleotides agree with TRBD1. The germline V gene has CDR1 MDHEN and CDR2 SYDVKM. The V gene end was trimmed by 5 bases and the J gene end by 5 bases; junction bases not matched to a gene: 13. The length of the CDR3 is 16 residues. As DNA, the CDR3 is TGTGCCAGCAGTCGACAAACCCAGGGGGCGCGGACTGAAGCTTTCTTT. Translating gives CASSRQTQGARTEAFF. The whole variable domain, remainder taken from reference TRBV28 and TRBJ1-1, is DVKVTQSSRYLVKRTGEKVFLECVQDMDHENMFWYRQDPGLGLRLIYFSYDVKMKEKGDIPEGYSVSREKKERFSLILESASTNQTSMYLCASSRQTQGARTEAFFGQGTRLTVV.

CDR3 bases: TGTGCCAGTAGTTTCACAGCCAAAGAGACCCAGTACTTC. It yields the protein CASSFTAKETQYF. V gene TRBV19 combines with J gene TRBJ2-5; D remains unclear. This CDR3 spans 13 amino acids. Germline V CDR1 and CDR2: LNHDA, SQIVND (reference sequence). V lost 5 bases and J 3 bases, leaving 10 bases between the germline ends. The full variable domain, rest sourced from reference TRBV19 and TRBJ2-5, is DGGITQSPKYLFRKEGQNVTLSCEQNLNHDAMYWYRQDPGQGLRLIYYSQIVNDFQKGDIAEGYSVSREKKESFPLTVTSAQKNPTAFYLCASSFTAKETQYFGPGTRLLVL.

The chain recombines TRBV5-4 with TRBJ2-7, with 9 bases identical to TRBD1. The CDR3 has 15 amino acids. Losses at the gene ends were 3 bases for V and 5 bases for J; bases not matched to a gene: 9. Germline V CDR1 and CDR2: SGHNT, YYREEE (reference sequence). CDR3 nucleotide sequence: TGTGCCAGCAGCTCCCCCGGGACAGGGAACCACGAGCAGTACTTC. Amino acids: CASSSPGTGNHEQYF.

The rearrangement links TRBV29-1 to TRBJ2-7, with D tentatively TRBD2 (5 bases). Germline values: CDR1 SQVTM, CDR2 ANQGSEA. V lost 7 bases and J lost 4, with 14 bases in between. The CDR3 length is 12 residues. The CDR3 DNA follows: TGCAGCGCGGGGTTCTCGGAGTACGAGCAGTACTTC. It specifies CSAGFSEYEQYF.

For this clone: Its ends do not fully match the called genes, so a read error is possible. V is TRBV5-4 and J is TRBJ2-1, with 13 bases that match TRBD2. The CDR3 runs to 16 residues. CDR1 SGHNT and CDR2 YYREEE come from the germline V gene (reference sequence). CDR3 bases: TGTGCCAGCAGCCCACCCGGGACTAGCGGGGCCAAAGAGCATTTCTTC. Translation: CASSPPGTSGAKEHFF.

The gene calls are TRBV10-3 and TRBJ2-1; TRBD2 aligns across 9 bases. Looked up from germline, CDR1 is ENHRY and CDR2 is SYGVKD. The CDR3 sequence is 16 residues long. V lost 2 bases to trimming and J lost 9 bases; unmatched junction nucleotides: 11. CDR3: CAISETQGLAPGEQFF. Written as DNA, the CDR3 is TGTGCCATCAGTGAGACCCAGGGACTAGCCCCAGGTGAGCAGTTCTTC.

CDR3 amino acids: CASRESLTEAFF. The DNA for the CDR3 is TGTGCCAGCCGGGAAAGCCTCACTGAAGCTTTCTTT. The chain employs TRBV6-6 and TRBJ1-1; D uncertain. CDR3 length equals 12 residues. V was pared by 8 bases and J by 4 bases, with 11 bases between. The germline V gene encodes CDR1 MNHNY and CDR2 SVGAGI (reference sequence).

This chain uses TRBV9 with TRBJ2-3; D is unresolved. The CDR3 loop spans 11 amino acids. V gave up 0 bases and J gave up 9 bases, with 5 bases separating them. CDR1 is SGDLS, CDR2 YYNGEE, per germline. CDR3 sequence reads: CASSVDQTQYF. The DNA of the CDR3 is TGTGCCAGCAGCGTAGATCAAACGCAGTATTTT. Full variable domain (outside the CDR3, taken from reference TRBV9 and TRBJ2-3): DSGVTQTPKHLITATGQRVTLRCSPRSGDLSVYWYQQSLDQGLQFLIQYYNGEERAKGNILERFSAQQFPDLHSELNLSSLELGDSALYFCASSVDQTQYFGPGTRLTVL.

This chain's CDR3 is CATRQTETYGYTF. The CDR3 bases are TGTGCCACCAGACAGACAGAAACCTATGGCTACACCTTC. This sequence joins TRBV15 and TRBJ1-2; tentatively, D is TRBD1 (5 bases). The V end lost 6 bases, the J end lost 4 bases, and 12 bases lay between the germline ends. The CDR3 runs 13 residues. Germline V gene sequence: CDR1 LNHNV, CDR2 YYDKDF (reference sequence).

This chain joins TRBV5-1 and TRBJ1-5; 10 nucleotides line up with TRBD1. J was trimmed by 6 bases and V by 4 bases; bases with no gene match: 10. Germline values: CDR1 SGHRS, CDR2 YFSETQ. There are 16 residues in the CDR3. This chain's CDR3 is CASSLAGTGVGQPQHF. The DNA of the CDR3 is TGCGCCAGCAGCCTCGCTGGGACAGGGGTTGGTCAGCCCCAGCATTTT.

The chain carries TRBV6-1 and TRBJ1-2; a possible D gene is TRBD1 (5 bases). Trimming left V 8 bases short and J 8 bases short, with 15 bases between. The CDR3 has 12 residues. Germline CDR1 reads MNHNS; CDR2 reads SASEGT. The CDR3 DNA reads TGTGCCAGCTTTTTGCAGGGCGGAGGCTACACCTTC. It is translated as CASFLQGGGYTF.